The present TCR beta chain was sequenced within a study of read filtering for tumor transcriptome and immune sequencing. Molecular barcoded adaptors covering alpha/delta and beta/gamma chains were used on 400 to 450 ng RNA. TCRdb independently ran MiXCR on the reads; one entry per CDR3 protein. The profile covers fewer than 150,000 distinct CDR3 sequences, with about an eighth appearing a single time and approximately 11% taken by the ten largest. A few counts support this clonotype. One end of the junction is discordant with germline, which a read error may explain. The germline V gene encodes CDR1 SGHAT and CDR2 FQDESV (reference sequence). This CDR3 contains 19 residues.

The sequenced material came from a population of CD138-negative cells sorted from bone marrow. The sequence was obtained from a donor aged 40 or over with multiple myeloma. The genes are TRBV11-1 and TRBJ2-1; D perhaps matches TRBD2 (7 bases). Written as DNA, the CDR3 is TGTGCCAGCTGCCGCAGGGGCGGGGGACGCGGAAGTTCCTATAATGAGCAGTTCTTC. Translation: CASCRRGGGRGSSYNEQFF.